This is a list of T cell receptor beta chains from one sample in a study of blood T cell repertoires in COVID-19. This table comes from immunoSEQ multiplex PCR, and its TCRdb copy is limited to in-frame clones, with some not included. The table has approximately 300,000 clones, around 85% seen once. Sequencing was carried out using PBMCs or T cells enriched from blood (not recorded which). These receptors were obtained from a woman in her 30s who had been exposed to COVID-19. Both conserved end residues are part of each CDR3. D genes are given only for firm matches. Clone size is given for some rows only: seen once, a few or many times, or a class if the clone is expanded.

TRBV20-1	-	TRBJ1-1	-	CTRGGGTEAFF	TGCACCAGAGGTGGAGGGACTGAAGCTTTCTTT
TRBV30	-	TRBJ2-5	-	CAFSELETQYF	TGTGCCTTCTCAGAATTGGAGACCCAGTACTTC
TRBV10-3	TRBD1	TRBJ1-6	-	CAISESGTGNSPLHF	TGTGCCATCAGTGAGTCGGGGACAGGGAATTCACCCCTCCACTTT
TRBV30	-	TRBJ2-1	-	CAWTFAGGREQFF	TGTGCCTGGACCTTCGCGGGCGGGCGTGAGCAGTTCTTC
TRBV19	TRBD1	TRBJ2-4	-	CASSIDLRAGGAVFPENIQYF	TGTGCCAGTAGTATAGATCTGAGGGCAGGGGGCGCCGTTTTTCCAGAAAACATTCAGTACTTC
TRBV12-2	-	TRBJ2-7	-	CASRLRTSANSYEQYF	TGTGCAAGTCGCTTACGGACTAGCGCCAACTCCTACGAGCAGTACTTC
TRBV7-9	TRBD1	TRBJ2-7	-	CASSFPAGTGNSYEQYF	TGTGCCAGCAGCTTTCCAGCAGGGACAGGGAACTCCTACGAGCAGTACTTC
TRBV27	TRBD1	TRBJ2-7	-	CASSLGQGAAHEQYF	TGTGCCAGCAGTTTAGGACAGGGGGCGGCTCACGAGCAGTACTTC
TRBV5-1	-	TRBJ2-1	-	CASSHAGINEQFF	TGCGCCAGCAGCCATGCGGGTATCAATGAGCAGTTCTTC
TRBV15	TRBD1	TRBJ1-3	-	CATRGETGSRSSGNTIYF	TGTGCCACCAGGGGAGAGACAGGGAGTAGGAGCTCTGGAAACACCATATATTTT
TRBV19	TRBD1	TRBJ2-5	-	CASSIGQGALETQYF	TGTGCCAGTAGTATAGGACAGGGGGCCTTGGAGACCCAGTACTTC
TRBV6-5	-	TRBJ2-7	-	CASSRQRDYEQYF	TGTGCCAGCAGTCGGCAGCGAGACTACGAGCAGTACTTC
TRBV7-2	TRBD1	TRBJ1-2	once	CASSALDRGRDGYTF	TGTGCCAGCAGCGCCTTGGACAGGGGGCGGGATGGCTACACCTTC
TRBV7-2	-	TRBJ2-5	-	CASSFRQQETQYF	TGTGCCAGCAGCTTCCGACAGCAAGAGACCCAGTACTTC
TRBV30	TRBD2	TRBJ2-3	-	CAWNRGGTDTQYF	TGTGCCTGGAATCGGGGGGGCACAGATACGCAGTATTTT
TRBV6-5	TRBD1	TRBJ1-2	-	CASSYSGTGIYGYTF	TGTGCCAGCAGTTACTCCGGGACAGGGATCTATGGCTACACCTTC
TRBV7-3	TRBD1	TRBJ1-1	-	CASSLGDRGSEAFF	TGTGCCAGCAGCTTAGGGGACAGGGGATCTGAAGCTTTCTTT
TRBV5-8	TRBD2	TRBJ2-7	-	CASSVRLAGAHEQYF	TGTGCCAGCAGCGTCCGACTAGCGGGAGCCCACGAGCAGTACTTC
TRBV5-1	-	TRBJ2-2	-	CASSLLQTNTGELFF	TGCGCCAGCAGCTTGCTCCAGACGAACACCGGGGAGCTGTTTTTT
TRBV24-1	-	TRBJ2-5	-	CATSDLKIGQGYQETQYF	TGTGCCACCAGTGATTTGAAGATTGGGCAGGGTTATCAAGAGACCCAGTACTTC
TRBV4-1	-	TRBJ1-2	-	CASSRAGDGYTF	TGCGCCAGCAGTAGGGCAGGGGATGGCTACACCTTC
TRBV19	TRBD2	TRBJ2-3	-	CASSVLAGGLSTDTQYF	TGTGCCAGTAGTGTTCTAGCGGGAGGACTTAGCACAGATACGCAGTATTTT
TRBV7-3	TRBD1	TRBJ2-1	-	CASSPRDRGHNEQFF	TGTGCCAGCAGCCCCCGGGACAGAGGTCACAATGAGCAGTTCTTC
TRBV5-1	TRBD1	TRBJ1-1	-	CASSSTGGGTEAFF	TGCGCCAGCAGCTCAACAGGGGGCGGCACTGAAGCTTTCTTT
TRBV5-4	-	TRBJ1-2	-	CASNSKAGGIANYGYTF	TGTGCCAGCAACAGTAAAGCGGGGGGGATAGCTAACTATGGCTACACCTTC
TRBV6-4	-	TRBJ1-5	once	CASLSRRGSYYQPQHF	TGTGCCAGCCTCTCCAGACGGGGTTCTTATTATCAGCCCCAGCATTTT
TRBV19	-	TRBJ1-5	-	CASSIAQGGPRQPQHF	TGTGCCAGTAGTATTGCACAGGGCGGACCTCGGCAGCCCCAGCATTTT
TRBV5-4	-	TRBJ1-2	-	CASSPRAGIRRGYTF	TGTGCCAGCAGCCCCCGGGCGGGAATCCGGAGGGGCTACACCTTC
TRBV28	TRBD1	TRBJ1-4	-	CASSGDSRSEKLFF	TGTGCCAGCAGTGGGGACAGCAGGAGTGAAAAACTGTTTTTT
TRBV5-5	-	TRBJ1-3	-	CASSQQGINSGNTIYF	TGTGCCAGCAGCCAACAGGGAATCAACTCTGGAAACACCATATATTTT
TRBV18	-	TRBJ2-7	-	CASSPSGPGEQYF	TGTGCCAGCTCACCTTCCGGTCCCGGCGAGCAGTACTTC
TRBV19	TRBD1	TRBJ1-2	-	CASRRAGGQSYGYTF	TGTGCCAGTAGAAGGGCAGGGGGCCAAAGCTATGGCTACACCTTC
TRBV19	-	TRBJ1-2	-	CASSIGASYGYTF	TGTGCCAGTAGTATAGGGGCCTCCTATGGCTACACCTTC
TRBV4-2	-	TRBJ1-5	-	CASSQDYPGQGQPQHF	TGTGCCAGCAGCCAAGATTATCCGGGGCAGGGGCAGCCCCAGCATTTT
TRBV6-5	-	TRBJ1-1	-	CASSLLTANTEAFF	TGTGCCAGCAGCCTCTTAACAGCGAACACTGAAGCTTTCTTT
TRBV3-1/TRBV3-2	TRBD1	TRBJ1-2	few	CASSLRDRGFGYTF	TGTGCCAGCAGCCTCAGGGACAGGGGGTTTGGCTACACCTTC
TRBV4-1	TRBD1	TRBJ2-2	-	CASSLQNRGQTGELFF	TGCGCCAGCAGCCTACAAAACAGGGGGCAAACCGGGGAGCTGTTTTTT
TRBV21-1	-	TRBJ2-1	-	CASSNITSYNEQFF	TGTGCCAGCAGCAATATAACTAGCTACAATGAGCAGTTCTTC
TRBV24-1	-	TRBJ2-1	-	CATSDFRGEQFF	TGTGCCACCAGTGACTTTAGAGGTGAGCAGTTCTTC
TRBV9	-	TRBJ2-3	once	CASSDRTTSTDTQYF	TGTGCCAGCAGCGACCGGACTACCAGCACAGATACGCAGTATTTT
TRBV4-2	TRBD2	TRBJ2-2	-	CASSQGMGSGVTGELFF	TGTGCCAGCAGCCAAGGTATGGGTAGCGGGGTCACCGGGGAGCTGTTTTTT
TRBV19	TRBD1	TRBJ2-7	-	CASSSGTGSYEQYF	TGTGCCAGTAGCTCCGGGACAGGCTCCTACGAGCAGTACTTC
TRBV11-2	TRBD1	TRBJ2-6	-	CASRIDRGRVSGANVLTF	TGTGCCAGCAGAATCGACAGGGGGCGAGTTAGTGGGGCCAACGTCCTGACTTTC
TRBV7-2	TRBD1	TRBJ1-6	-	CASSPRDSNSPLHF	TGTGCCAGCAGCCCACGGGACAGTAATTCACCCCTCCACTTT
TRBV10-3	-	TRBJ2-6	-	CAISERQGGSGANVLTF	TGTGCCATCAGTGAAAGGCAGGGGGGCTCTGGGGCCAACGTCCTGACTTTC
TRBV19	TRBD1	TRBJ2-5	-	CASSKGDRGIQETQYF	TGTGCCAGTAGTAAAGGGGACAGGGGAATCCAAGAGACCCAGTACTTC
TRBV28	TRBD1	TRBJ1-1	-	CASRGTGRTEAFF	TGTGCCAGCAGGGGGACAGGGCGCACTGAAGCTTTCTTT
TRBV28	-	TRBJ1-1	-	CASYIAGGDTEAFF	TGTGCCAGCTATATAGCCGGGGGTGACACTGAAGCTTTCTTT
TRBV5-1	-	TRBJ2-7	-	CASSLSYSAGERREQYF	TGCGCCAGCAGCTTGTCGTACTCGGCAGGGGAAAGGCGCGAGCAGTACTTC
TRBV19	TRBD1	TRBJ1-1	-	CASSPMTGYNTEAFF	TGTGCCAGTAGCCCTATGACAGGGTATAACACTGAAGCTTTCTTT
TRBV7-3	-	TRBJ2-7	-	CASSSIQGHEQYF	TGTGCCAGCAGCTCCATACAGGGTCACGAGCAGTACTTC
TRBV28	-	TRBJ2-2	-	CASSLRIGLSTGELFF	TGTGCCAGCAGTTTAAGGATAGGACTCTCAACCGGGGAGCTGTTTTTT
TRBV5-1	-	TRBJ2-1	once	CASSLTDGTDNEQFF	TGCGCCAGCAGCTTAACGGACGGGACTGACAATGAGCAGTTCTTC